This TCR beta chain was sequenced in a study of pediatric ulcerative colitis (dated by TCRdb to about 2019). At the level of the whole study: From nine newly diagnosed, treatment-naive pediatric ulcerative colitis patients and a handful of non-IBD control children, paired blood and rectal samples were collected.

The control children had a colonoscopy because IBD was suspected, but their endoscopy was normal both macroscopically and histologically, and none were diagnosed with IBD within the following year. Blood was sampled at the same time as the colonoscopy. The Wizard kit (Promega) was used to extract genomic DNA from the blood and intestinal samples. Points the paper makes about the study in general: Because repertoires came from total lymphocyte DNA, patterns in rare subsets such as regulatory T cells may not be reflected. The healthy control group was small, with only a handful of individuals. Features of the rectal repertoire distinguished controls, mild-moderate colitis patients and acute severe colitis patients, and in acute severe colitis, rectal diversity was reduced because of clonal expansions. Autologous blood-rectal clonal overlap was significantly higher in ulcerative colitis patients than in controls, suggesting increased T cell trafficking to inflamed tissue. For technical reasons, the blood samples of a couple of patients yielded substantially fewer templates, so those samples were excluded from the blood-rectal overlap analysis. Two rectal CDR3 clonotypes were found in every ulcerative colitis patient but in no control.

In regard to this clone: Its specific antigen is unknown. No much larger clone exists at a distance of one base, and base qualities are not known.

Using the immunoSEQ TRB Survey service, rearranged CDR3 beta regions were amplified from genomic DNA with multiplex V and J primers. To keep depth equal across samples, survey-level sequencing depth of up to 500,000 reads per sample was applied. The libraries were purified and pooled, then sequenced using Illumina technology. Turning to the authors' computational methods: Productive clonality, sample overlap, pairwise scatters, CDR3 beta length, V/D/J gene usage and productiveness were assessed with immunoSEQ online tools. Calculated diversity was defined as the number of unique rearrangements divided by total templates, multiplied by 100, and Shannon and Simpson indices were computed as well. Z-score normalized data were analyzed by principal component analysis with the R prcomp function and the ggbiplot package. Morisita's index was used to quantify blood-rectal clonal overlap within each subject. What TCRdb holds here is the immuneACCESS table cut down to in-frame rearrangements. Part of the clones is not present; checked against another copy, under half of the missing clones reflect an unresolved V gene, and the others are unexplained. The DNA was the basis for D and trimming; V, J and clone size are from that table. For this sample there are tens of thousands of clones; around 86% appear just once. The ten most abundant clones make up 1.5% of the sample.

V drops 6 bases and J drops 7 bases, leaving 22 bases in between. From its cysteine to its phenylalanine, the CDR3 spans 16 amino acids. Only the CDR3 region is kept as DNA, spanning 48 bases read in frame from base 1. From a lookup of the germline V gene (reference sequence), CDR1 and CDR2 are MNHNY and SVGAGI. The sequenced material came from blood. The receptor's source is a boy aged 5-17 years who was a control in a study of pediatric ulcerative colitis. The V and J genes are TRBV6-6 and TRBJ1-5, with TRBD1 as a weak D call on 5 bases. CDR3 sequence: CASRPLGAGLGQPQHF. At the DNA level, the sequence is TGTGCCAGCAGACCGCTCGGTGCAGGGCTGGGACAGCCCCAGCATTTT.